This TCR beta chain was documented in a study of T cell repertoires in cytomegalovirus infection. Study-level information: Recently described HLA-C-restricted plus well-studied HLA-B-restricted CMV epitopes were used. Shared public TCR beta signatures pointed to both CMV infection and a matching HLA type. Findings of the study overall: CMV-specific HLA-C-restricted TCR beta clonotypes dominated the ex vivo response. The study identified carriers of CMV plus the relevant HLA from cumulative public TCR beta family frequency.

One entry per CDR3 protein results from TCRdb running MiXCR on the reads. Altogether a few hundred thousand distinct CDR3 sequences are present, almost 40% being singletons, with the ten largest covering around 48%. This clonotype has only a few counts. The target antigen is unknown. V lost 9 bases and J lost 4; bases outside the gene matches: 3. CDR1 is LGHNA, CDR2 YSLEER, per germline. The CDR3 sequence is 13 residues long. The starting material was cultured PBMCs, obtained from culture after CMV antigen stimulation. The sequence came from a human donor in good health (CMV status not recorded). Some clones in this sample may be carry-over from other donors' samples. The rearrangement joins TRBV4-3 to TRBJ1-4; 9 bases match TRBD1. Written as DNA, the CDR3 is TGCGCCAGTAAGGACAGGGGTAATGAAAAACTGTTTTTT. This codes for CASKDRGNEKLFF.